These 17 T cell receptor beta chains came from one sample sequenced in a study of shared clonotypes between healthy human individuals. Profiled with immunoSEQ multiplex PCR; TCRdb holds only in-frame clones, not every one. Of 950,000 to 1,100,000 clones listed, around four fifths are singletons. Specimen: memory CD4+ T cells sorted from blood. Stated subset: CD45RA-negative fraction. The source of these receptors is a man aged 18 to 30 in good health.

This clone was detected once. The chain carries TRBV10-3 and TRBJ2-7, with unresolved D. This CDR3 is built from 12 residues. V was cut by 8 bases and J by 6 bases, with 14 bases left in between. The germline gives CDR1 ENHRY, CDR2 SYGVKD. The DNA for the CDR3 is TGTGCCATCTCCGAGTTAGGGTCCGAGCAGTACTTC. It codes for CAISELGSEQYF.

The chain recombines TRBV10-3 with TRBJ1-1; the D is unclear. CDR1 and CDR2 (germline): ENHRY, SYGVKD. The CDR3 extends over 14 amino acids. The V gene lost 7 bases and the J gene lost 0 bases, with 12 bases spanning the gap. The CDR3 DNA reads as TGTGCCATCAATAGGGCTCTGATGAACACTGAAGCTTTCTTT. Protein sequence: CAINRALMNTEAFF.

This clone turned up a few times. The chain recombines TRBV28 with TRBJ2-2; 7 nucleotides line up with TRBD1. From germline, CDR1 is MDHEN and CDR2 SYDVKM. The CDR3 is made up of 19 amino acids. V gave up 6 bases and J gave up 7 bases; unmatched junction bases: 23. The CDR3 reads CASSLLRQGGGGLVGELFF. The CDR3 nucleotides are TGTGCCAGCAGCCTCCTAAGACAGGGCGGAGGCGGGTTAGTCGGGGAGCTGTTTTTT. Full variable domain (rest looked up from reference TRBV28 and TRBJ2-2): DVKVTQSSRYLVKRTGEKVFLECVQDMDHENMFWYRQDPGLGLRLIYFSYDVKMKEKGDIPEGYSVSREKKERFSLILESASTNQTSMYLCASSLLRQGGGGLVGELFFGEGSRLTVL.

This clone has just a few counts. This chain uses TRBV19 with TRBJ1-6; 7 nucleotides line up with TRBD1. There are 13 residues in the CDR3. Trimming cost V 5 bases and J 9 bases; bases outside gene matches: 4. Germline CDR1 and CDR2: LNHDA and SQIVND (reference sequence). The CDR3 is CASSLRGASPLHF. CDR3 DNA sequence: TGTGCCAGTAGTCTCAGGGGGGCTTCACCCCTCCACTTT.

The chain is built from TRBV19 and TRBJ2-5, with 11 bases lining up with TRBD2. The CDR3 loop spans 15 amino acids. CDR1 LNHDA and CDR2 SQIVND come from the germline V gene (reference sequence). V was clipped by 7 bases and J by 6 bases; unmatched bases: 10. Here the CDR3 DNA reads TGTGCCAGTAAGGAGGTAGCGGGGGGGCCTCAGACCCAGTACTTC. Translated: CASKEVAGGPQTQYF.

This clone has a handful of counts. The genes are TRBV30 and TRBJ1-5, with 8 bases aligning to TRBD1. Germline CDR1 is GTSNPN and CDR2 is SVGIG (reference sequence). Losses at the gene ends were 3 bases for V and 8 bases for J; bases not matched to a gene: 6. The CDR3 consists of 13 residues. For the CDR3, the DNA is TGTGCCTGGAGCGGACAGGGTATCGAGCCCCAGCATTTT. Protein product: CAWSGQGIEPQHF.

This clone appeared a few times. The junction does not match germline at one end; this may be a read error. J is TRBJ2-1 and V is TRBV7-7; 8 bases are shared with TRBD2. Germline lookup yields CDR1 SSHAT and CDR2 FNYEAQ (reference sequence). The CDR3 has 16 residues. The CDR3 loop is CASSIAGKASYNEQFF. In DNA, the CDR3 is TGTGCTAGCAGCATAGCGGGAAAAGCCTCCTACAATGAGCAGTTCTTC. The variable domain in full, with the rest retrieved from reference TRBV7-7 and TRBJ2-1, is GAGVSQSPRYKVTKRGQDVTLRCDPISSHATLYWYQQALGQGPEFLTYFNYEAQPDKSGLPSDRFSAERPEGSISTLTIQRTEQRDSAMYRCASSIAGKASYNEQFFGPGTRLTVL.

This clone has a handful of counts. The V call is TRBV5-1, the J call TRBJ2-1; unclear D gene. Germline V lookup: CDR1 SGHRS, CDR2 YFSETQ. This CDR3 spans 13 amino acids. Between the trimmed V and J ends, which lost 0 bases and 9 bases, there was a span of 10 bases. CDR3 coding DNA: TGCGCCAGCAGCTTGGAGGTGGCTACTGAGCAGTTCTTC. The encoded protein is CASSLEVATEQFF. Full variable domain (missing parts from reference TRBV5-1 and TRBJ2-1): KAGVTQTPRYLIKTRGQQVTLSCSPISGHRSVSWYQQTPGQGLQFLFEYFSETQRNKGNFPGRFSGRQFSNSRSEMNVSTLELGDSALYLCASSLEVATEQFFGPGTRLTVL.

This clone was found a few times. V usage is TRBV10-3 and J usage is TRBJ2-2; TRBD1 matches 8 bases. Germline trimming cut 5 bases from V and 0 bases from J; bases unmatched to any gene: 5. Germline V lookup: CDR1 ENHRY, CDR2 SYGVKD. This CDR3 spans 16 amino acids. This chain's CDR3 is CAISSNRGTNTGELFF. The CDR3 DNA sequence: TGTGCCATCAGTTCTAACAGGGGGACGAACACCGGGGAGCTGTTTTTT.

V gene TRBV7-8 combines with J gene TRBJ1-6; D uncertain. Trimming shortened V by 2 bases and J by 10 bases, and 9 bases separated the two germline ends. Germline V gene lookup returns CDR1 SGHVS and CDR2 FQNEAQ. There are 13 residues in the CDR3. The CDR3 here is CASSLMTNSPLHF. The CDR3 region has the DNA TGTGCCAGCAGCTTAATGACAAACTCACCCCTCCACTTT. The whole variable domain, filled in from reference TRBV7-8 and TRBJ1-6, reads GAGVSQSPRYKVAKRGQDVALRCDPISGHVSLFWYQQALGQGPEFLTYFQNEAQLDKSGLPSDRFFAERPEGSVSTLKIQRTQQEDSAVYLCASSLMTNSPLHFGNGTRLTVT.

The chain has TRBV28 and TRBJ1-2; a possible D gene is TRBD1 (5 bases). Trimming pared 4 bases from V and 5 bases from J, leaving 14 bases between. In germline, CDR1 is MDHEN, CDR2 SYDVKM. This CDR3 region has 14 residues. The CDR3 DNA reads as TGTGCCAGCAGTTCGACAGCTCCCCGTTATGGCTACACCTTC. Translating it yields CASSSTAPRYGYTF.

Concerning this clone: Other DNA sequences in this sample translate to the same CDR3. V usage is TRBV18 and J usage is TRBJ2-7, with 7 bases aligning to TRBD1. CDR3 length: 14 amino acids. J was trimmed by 3 bases and V by 3 bases; bases with no gene match: 5. The germline V gene encodes CDR1 KGHSH and CDR2 LQKENI. CDR3 protein: CASSPPGQNYEQYF. The CDR3 DNA is TGTGCCAGCTCACCGCCGGGACAGAACTACGAGCAGTACTTC. Full variable domain (remainder filled in from reference TRBV18 and TRBJ2-7): NAGVMQNPRHLVRRRGQEARLRCSPMKGHSHVYWYRQLPEEGLKFMVYLQKENIIDESGMPKERFSAEFPKEGPSILRIQQVVRGDSAAYFCASSPPGQNYEQYFGPGTRLTVT.

J is TRBJ1-1 and V is TRBV7-2; D perhaps matches TRBD1 (5 bases). Trimming took off 1 base at V and 7 bases at J, with 13 bases between the two ends. The CDR3 sequence is 14 residues long. Germline V gene data show CDR1 as SGHTA and CDR2 as FQGNSA. CDR3 sequence reads: CASSLVWGKGEAFF. The CDR3 DNA is TGTGCCAGCAGCTTAGTGTGGGGGAAGGGTGAAGCTTTCTTT.

The chain links TRBV11-2 to TRBJ2-7, with 9 bases lining up with TRBD2. Germline V lookup: CDR1 SGHAT, CDR2 FQNNGV. The CDR3 spans 13 residues. With 8 bases clipped from V and 2 bases from J, the junction kept 4 bases outside the gene matches. The CDR3 sequence is CASGGTSPYEQYF. The DNA for the CDR3 is TGTGCCAGCGGCGGGACTAGCCCCTACGAGCAGTACTTC.

The table lists this clone with a count of one. The chain combines TRBV10-3 with TRBJ1-5; D is unresolved. CDR1 and CDR2 (germline): ENHRY, SYGVKD. V lost 3 bases to trimming and J lost 7 bases, with 10 bases between them. The CDR3 runs 13 residues. CDR3 sequence: CAISERADQPQHF. CDR3 in DNA: TGTGCCATCAGTGAAAGGGCAGACCAGCCCCAGCATTTT.

The rearrangement uses TRBV29-1 and TRBJ1-1, with 9 bases aligning to TRBD1. Germline V gene lookup returns CDR1 SQVTM and CDR2 ANQGSEA. Unmatched junction bases numbered 8, after V lost 6 bases and J lost 6 bases. This CDR3 comprises 13 residues. The CDR3 protein is CSVQGGQGPEAFF. The CDR3 DNA sequence: TGCAGCGTCCAGGGGGGACAGGGTCCTGAAGCTTTCTTT.

This sequence joins TRBV7-2 and TRBJ2-5, with 9 bases identical to TRBD2. CDR1 is SGHTA, CDR2 FQGNSA, per germline. The CDR3 totals 18 residues. J gave up 4 bases and V 2 bases, and 14 bases lay outside the gene matches. In DNA, the CDR3 is TGTGCCAGCAGCTTAAGGCCGGTAGCGGGAGTCTTTGGAGAGACCCAGTACTTC. Translation: CASSLRPVAGVFGETQYF.